These T cell receptor beta chains were read from a single sample in a study of CD8 T cells in ankylosing spondylitis. TCRdb called the 5' RACE reads again in MiXCR, with one record for every CDR3 protein. The repertoire holds 180,000 or so distinct CDR3 sequences, with around a tenth as singletons. Sequenced material: blood, either unsorted or a sorted T cell fraction (not recorded which). The receptors come from a male donor with ankylosing spondylitis or in good health (not recorded which). The CDR3 runs from the conserved cysteine through the conserved F or W. D genes are given only for firm matches. Where a row states a size, it is once, few, many or the class of an expanded clone; other rows omit it.

V gene	D gene	J gene	clone size	CDR3 DNA	CDR3 protein
TRBV20-1	NA	TRBJ1-6	many	TGCAGTGCTAGTCTGGGGAGCACCTATAATTCACCCCTCCACTTT	CSASLGSTYNSPLHF
TRBV5-1	TRBD1	TRBJ1-1	many	TGCGCCAGCAGCCCGGGACAGGGGAGGGCTGAAGCTTTCTTT	CASSPGQGRAEAFF
TRBV5-1	NA	TRBJ2-2	many	TGCGCCAGCAGCTCAAGGACTACCGCGAACACCGGGGAGCTGTTTTTT	CASSSRTTANTGELFF
TRBV6-5	TRBD2	TRBJ2-1	many	TGTGCCAGCAGTTACTCTCGACTAGCGGGAGGGGGTGAGCAGTTCTTC	CASSYSRLAGGGEQFF
TRBV20-1	TRBD1	TRBJ2-1	few	TGCAGTGCTAGACCCCAGGGGACAGGAGGATACAATGAGCAGTTCTTC	CSARPQGTGGYNEQFF
TRBV7-8	NA	TRBJ2-5	NA	TGTGCCAGCAGCTCCACCACAGGTCTAGAGACCCAGTACTTC	CASSSTTGLETQYF
TRBV20-1	TRBD2	TRBJ2-6	few	TGCAGTGCTAGACCCCTGAGCGGGGGGGCTTCTGGGGCCAACGTCCTGACTTTC	CSARPLSGGASGANVLTF
TRBV7-2	NA	TRBJ1-5	NA	TGTGCCAGCAGCTTTCGCAGGGAGCCCCAGCATTTT	CASSFRREPQHF
TRBV5-1	TRBD2	TRBJ2-5	NA	TGCGCCAGCAGCTTGGGGACTAGCGGGGATGAGACCCAGTACTTC	CASSLGTSGDETQYF
TRBV30	NA	TRBJ1-4	NA	TGTGCCTGGAGTCTAGACAGAACTAATGAAAAACTGTTTTTT	CAWSLDRTNEKLFF
TRBV11-2	NA	TRBJ2-5	many	TGTGCCAGCAGCTTAGAGTCGGAGACCCAGTACTTC	CASSLESETQYF
TRBV20-1	TRBD1	TRBJ1-1	few	TGCAGTGCTAGGGGGACAGGGGAAGCTTTCTTT	CSARGTGEAFF
TRBV15	TRBD2	TRBJ2-1	many	TGTGCCACCAGCAGAGAGGCGGGACTAGCGTCGTATGAGCAGTTCTTC	CATSREAGLASYEQFF
TRBV7-9	NA	TRBJ2-3	NA	TGTGCCAGCAGCCCCGGTGCAGATACGCAGTATTTT	CASSPGADTQYF
TRBV9	NA	TRBJ2-1	many	TGTGCCAGCAGCGTAGGGGGCCTCTCGGGGAGCTCCTACAATGAGCAGTTCTTC	CASSVGGLSGSSYNEQFF
TRBV9	NA	TRBJ2-3	many	TGTGCCAGCAGCGTAGCAGGGGTTGCCACAGATACGCAGTATTTT	CASSVAGVATDTQYF
TRBV11-2	TRBD2	TRBJ2-2	many	TGTGCCAGCAGCTGGGATTGGACTAGCGGGAAGGTCGGGGAGCTGTTTTTT	CASSWDWTSGKVGELFF
TRBV7-9	NA	TRBJ2-2	NA	TGTGCCAGCACCACAGACATTGTCGGGTCGAACACCGGGGAGCTGTTTTTT	CASTTDIVGSNTGELFF
TRBV6-5	NA	TRBJ1-1	many	TGTGCCAGCAGTAGGGGTAACACTGAAGCTTTCTTT	CASSRGNTEAFF
TRBV7-8	TRBD1	TRBJ1-5	once	TGTGCCAGCAGCTTACGATCCAGGGGGCAAAGGGTATCGGGCAATCAGCCCCAGCATTTT	CASSLRSRGQRVSGNQPQHF
TRBV29-1	TRBD1	TRBJ1-1	few	TGCAGCGTCTCGGGGACAGGGCTGAACACTGAAGCTTTCTTT	CSVSGTGLNTEAFF
TRBV7-2	NA	TRBJ2-5	many	TGTGCCAGCAGCTTTATGACAGGTGGAGGCAAAGAGACCCAGTACTTC	CASSFMTGGGKETQYF
TRBV11-1	NA	TRBJ2-7	NA	TGTGCCAGCAGCCGGCCCACAGGGACCTACGAGCAGTACTTC	CASSRPTGTYEQYF
TRBV15	TRBD2	TRBJ2-7	many	TGTGCCACCAGCAGAGATCGGGCTAGCGGGAGGGGCGAGCAGTACTTC	CATSRDRASGRGEQYF
TRBV6-2/TRBV6-3	NA	TRBJ2-1	many	TGTGCCAGCAGTTCCATCCGGGACTTATCCTACAATGAGCAGTTCTTC	CASSSIRDLSYNEQFF
TRBV7-8	TRBD1	TRBJ1-2	many	TGTGCCAGCAGCCCCGACAGGGTAGCCCTCTATGGCTACACCTTC	CASSPDRVALYGYTF
TRBV29-1	NA	TRBJ2-7	many	TGCAGCGTTGAGATTCGGCTAGGGATACCCTACGAGCAGTACTTC	CSVEIRLGIPYEQYF
TRBV5-1	NA	TRBJ2-3	many	TGCGCCACCACACAGGGTCTCGCGGGTACGCAGTATTTT	CATTQGLAGTQYF
TRBV4-3	NA	TRBJ1-4	many	TGCGCCAGCAGCCAAGATAGCAGGGCCTTAGGGGAAAAACTGTTTTTT	CASSQDSRALGEKLFF
TRBV29-1	TRBD1	TRBJ2-7	many	TGCAGCGTTGAAAAGACAGGGATGGTCTACGAGCAGTACTTC	CSVEKTGMVYEQYF
TRBV20-1	TRBD2	TRBJ2-1	many	TGCAGTGGCGTGACTAGCGGGCTTTACAATGAGCAGTTCTTC	CSGVTSGLYNEQFF
TRBV5-1	NA	TRBJ1-6	many	TGCGCCAGCAGCTCTCGGACGGGAAATTCACCCCTCCACTTT	CASSSRTGNSPLHF
TRBV20-1	TRBD1	TRBJ2-7	few	TGCAGTGCTAGAGATGTAGGGGGCCGTGAGCAGTACTTC	CSARDVGGREQYF
TRBV14	NA	TRBJ1-1	many	TGTGCCAGCAGCCAAGATAGAAGGGCGGGGTACACTGAAGCTTTCTTT	CASSQDRRAGYTEAFF
TRBV20-1	TRBD1	TRBJ1-1	many	TGCAGTGCTACTAAACAGGGGACGAACACTGAAGCTTTCTTT	CSATKQGTNTEAFF
TRBV2	TRBD1	TRBJ1-3	many	TGTGCCAGCAGAGAGACAGGGGCTGGAAACACCATATATTTT	CASRETGAGNTIYF
TRBV5-1	TRBD2	TRBJ2-1	many	TGCGCCAGCAGCCCCTCTAGCGGGTCCTACAATGAGCAGTTCTTC	CASSPSSGSYNEQFF
TRBV12-3/TRBV12-4	NA	TRBJ1-5	many	TGTGCCAGCAGTCCCAGGAATCAGCCCCAGCATTTT	CASSPRNQPQHF
TRBV7-8	NA	TRBJ2-1	many	TGTGCCAGCAGCTTAGGAGGGACCGAGTTCTTC	CASSLGGTEFF
TRBV4-1	NA	TRBJ1-1	many	TGCGCCAGCAGCCAAGAAAAAAGGGTAACTGAAGCTTTCTTT	CASSQEKRVTEAFF
TRBV7-8	NA	TRBJ1-5	many	TGTGCCAGCAGCCCGGCGAGCCTTCCATCAGGAGATCAGCCCCAGCATTTT	CASSPASLPSGDQPQHF
TRBV12-3/TRBV12-4	NA	TRBJ2-5	many	TGTGCCAGCAGTTTTGGGACTGGGCAAGAGACCCAGTACTTC	CASSFGTGQETQYF
TRBV5-1	TRBD1	TRBJ2-7	many	TGCGCCAGCAGCGACAGGGTGAGGGAGCAGTACTTC	CASSDRVREQYF
TRBV20-1	TRBD2	TRBJ2-5	many	TGCAGTGCTTCGCCGCCGGGACTAGCGGTCCAAGAGACCCAGTACTTC	CSASPPGLAVQETQYF
TRBV5-1	NA	TRBJ2-2	many	TGCGCCAGCAGCTTGGAGGGGGCGGGGGCCACCGGGGAGCTGTTTTTT	CASSLEGAGATGELFF
TRBV7-2	NA	TRBJ1-2	NA	TGTGCCAGCAGCGCACAGGGTCCTTATGGCTACACCTTC	CASSAQGPYGYTF
TRBV5-1	TRBD1	TRBJ1-1	many	TGCGCCAGCAGCTGGGGGGACAGGGGTGAAGCTTTCTTT	CASSWGDRGEAFF
TRBV29-1	NA	TRBJ2-5	few	TGCAGCGTTGATCTTCTTGCAGAGACCCAGTACTTC	CSVDLLAETQYF